A single sample gave rise to the 5 T cell receptor beta chains below, sequenced in a study of metastatic and nonmetastatic thyroid tumors. Prior to thyroid surgery, none of the patients had received any treatment. TCRdb reanalyzed the PCR reads with MiXCR. Among about 41,000 clones listed, roughly an eighth were seen once. Sequenced material: blood. All receptors derive from a female donor with papillary thyroid cancer or a benign thyroid nodule (not recorded which). Some clones in this sample may be carry-over from other donors' samples.

This clone was seen many times. The chain has TRBV28 and TRBJ1-1; 11 bases agree with TRBD1. CDR3 size: 18 residues. J gave up 6 bases and V 5 bases, and 17 bases lay outside the gene matches. Per germline, CDR1 MDHEN and CDR2 SYDVKM. The CDR3 DNA reads as TGTGCCAGCAGTCCCCTAGGCCCCGCCGGGACAGGGGGACCTGAAGCTTTCTTT. Translating it yields CASSPLGPAGTGGPEAFF.

This clone appeared many times. The chain recombines TRBV4-3 with TRBJ2-1, with unresolved D. CDR3 length equals 15 residues. Germline values: CDR1 LGHNA, CDR2 YSLEER. V was shortened by 0 bases and J by 5 bases, with 11 bases between the two germline ends. The CDR3, as DNA: TGCGCCAGCAGCCAAGACACCTCGTGGAACAATGAGCAGTTCTTC. This gives the protein CASSQDTSWNNEQFF.

The chain joins TRBV20-1 to TRBJ2-7, with 7 bases matching TRBD1. The CDR3 loop spans 14 amino acids. V trimming: 2 bases; J trimming: 7 bases; junction bases outside the gene matches: 11. Germline V lookup: CDR1 DFQATT, CDR2 SNEGSKA (reference sequence). Written as DNA, the CDR3 is TGCAGTGCTAGAACAGGAGACAGGGATGGGGAGCAGTACTTC. It codes for CSARTGDRDGEQYF.

This clone was detected ten times or more. V gene TRBV28 combines with J gene TRBJ1-1; 7 bases agree with TRBD1. V was pared by 5 bases and J by 1 base, with 4 bases of the junction left unmatched. The CDR3 spans 14 residues. Germline loops: CDR1 MDHEN, CDR2 SYDVKM. The CDR3 DNA follows: TGTGCCAGCAGTACAGGGACAGCGAACACTGAAGCTTTCTTT. This translates into CASSTGTANTEAFF.

This clone was seen at least ten times. The chain employs TRBV4-2 and TRBJ2-1; 13 nucleotides line up with TRBD2. The CDR3 spans 15 residues. Trimming removed 1 base from V and 9 bases from J; junction bases left unmatched: 3. CDR1 is LGHNA and CDR2 is YNFKEQ in the germline V gene. This CDR3 reads CASSQGTSGRGEQFF. CDR3 nucleotides: TGTGCCAGCAGCCAAGGGACTAGCGGGAGAGGTGAGCAGTTCTTC.